This entry lists 20 T cell receptor beta chains sequenced from one sample in a study of T cell responses to AZD1222 COVID-19 vaccine (dated by TCRdb to 2020 to 2023). What the time point label conveys for this sample: baseline before first vaccination. Library preparation was by the immunoSEQ multiplex PCR assay. The table was pulled from immuneACCESS by TCRdb, which kept in-frame rearrangements only. Such tables lose some clones; where checked, under half of the loss comes from unresolved V genes, and the rest has no known cause. In this sample the table shows fewer than 150,000 clones, 93% of which occur a single time. In total, the top ten clones hold roughly 0.9% of the sample. The source material was peripheral blood, sampled on day 0 of AZD1222 vaccination. These receptors were taken from an adult in good health.

The V gene is TRBV7-3, the J gene TRBJ1-3; 7 bases are shared with TRBD1. The CDR3 spans 15 residues. The germline V gene encodes CDR1 SGHTA and CDR2 FQGTGA. V dropped 5 bases and J dropped 2; count of bases not matched to a gene: 6. Here the CDR3 DNA reads TGTGCCAGCAGCCTCTCCGGGACAGCTGGAAACACCATATATTTT. It translates to CASSLSGTAGNTIYF.

The CDR3 region is CASSISPSPTASYEQYF. Here the CDR3 DNA reads TGTGCCAGTAGTATATCCCCAAGCCCCACAGCCTCCTACGAGCAGTACTTC. The V call is TRBV19, the J call TRBJ2-7; D is unresolved. The CDR3 extends over 17 amino acids. Trimming removed 2 bases from V and 0 bases from J, with 17 bases in between. The germline gives CDR1 LNHDA, CDR2 SQIVND (reference sequence).

The chain recombines TRBV6-5 with TRBJ1-2; 12 bases map to TRBD1. The CDR3 spans 15 residues. J was trimmed by 7 bases and V by 5 bases; bases with no gene match: 8. CDR1 and CDR2 (germline): MNHEY, SVGAGI. CDR3 sequence reads: CASSPEGQGAFGYTF. The CDR3 DNA reads TGTGCCAGCAGTCCCGAGGGACAGGGGGCCTTTGGCTACACCTTC.

The gene calls are TRBV27 and TRBJ1-2, with D hard to call. Germline V gene data show CDR1 as MNHEY and CDR2 as SMNVEV (reference sequence). The V and J ends lost 3 bases and 0 bases respectively, with 11 bases between them. The CDR3 runs 15 residues. The CDR3 sequence is CASSFPLVANYGYTF. CDR3 bases: TGTGCCAGCAGTTTCCCCCTAGTAGCTAACTATGGCTACACCTTC.

The chain carries TRBV3-1 (or the pseudogene TRBV3-2) and TRBJ1-6; D perhaps matches TRBD1 (5 bases). V lost 5 bases and J 8 bases, leaving 7 bases between the germline ends. CDR1 LGHDT and CDR2 YNNKEL come from the germline V gene (reference sequence). CDR3 length: 12 residues. In DNA, the CDR3 is TGTGCCAGCAGCGCGGGGGATTCACCCCTCCACTTT. The encoded protein is CASSAGDSPLHF.

The chain joins TRBV19 to TRBJ1-2, with TRBD1 matching over 7 bases. Looked up from germline, CDR1 is LNHDA and CDR2 is SQIVND (reference sequence). The CDR3 totals 15 residues. With 7 bases clipped from V and 6 bases from J, the junction kept 14 bases outside the gene matches. The CDR3 nucleotides read TGTGCCAGTATCTCCTTAGACAGGGCCTGGGATGGCTACACCTTC. The encoded protein is CASISLDRAWDGYTF.

This chain uses TRBV10-3 with TRBJ2-7; 11 positions match TRBD1. Germline-derived CDR1 and CDR2 are ENHRY and SYGVKD. The V segment lost 2 bases and the J segment 4 bases; nucleotides outside the gene matches: 4. This CDR3 comprises 15 residues. This chain's CDR3 is CAISEGGQGDYEQYF. DNA of the CDR3: TGTGCCATCAGTGAGGGGGGACAGGGGGATTACGAGCAGTACTTC.

The rearrangement links TRBV5-4 to TRBJ2-5; either TRBD1 or TRBD2 may fit D (5 bases each). Germline V gives CDR1 SGHNT, CDR2 YYREEE (reference sequence). The length of the CDR3 is 14 residues. With 5 bases removed from V and 5 bases from J, the gap between germline ends came to 16 bases. The CDR3 sequence is CASRAEGSGETQYF. CDR3 coding DNA: TGTGCCAGCAGGGCTGAGGGGTCTGGGGAGACCCAGTACTTC. The entire variable domain, with the rest obtained from reference TRBV5-4 and TRBJ2-5, is as follows: ETGVTQSPTHLIKTRGQQVTLRCSSQSGHNTVSWYQQALGQGPQFIFQYYREEENGRGNFPPRFSGLQFPNYSSELNVNALELDDSALYLCASRAEGSGETQYFGPGTRLLVL.

The rearrangement joins TRBV6-6 to TRBJ1-2; TRBD1 is a possible D gene (6 bases). CDR3 size: 15 residues. Germline CDR1 is MNHNY and CDR2 is SVGAGI (reference sequence). V lost 2 bases, J lost 2 bases, and 12 bases lay in between. The CDR3 sequence is CASSYPEGGNYGYTF. As DNA, the CDR3 is TGTGCCAGCAGTTACCCAGAAGGGGGGAACTATGGCTACACCTTC.

The V call is TRBV3-1 (or the pseudogene TRBV3-2), the J call TRBJ2-5; 7 nucleotides match TRBD2. The CDR3 covers 13 residues. V dropped 4 bases and J dropped 3; count of bases not matched to a gene: 2. Germline CDR1 is LGHDT and CDR2 is YNNKEL (reference sequence). For the CDR3, the DNA is TGTGCCAGCAGCCGGGCGGGGGAAGAGACCCAGTACTTC. It is translated as CASSRAGEETQYF.

V usage is TRBV30 and J usage is TRBJ1-2, with a weak D call TRBD1 (6 bases). This CDR3 is 14 amino acids long. The V gene lost 2 bases and the J gene lost 3 bases, with 13 bases spanning the gap. The germline V gene has CDR1 GTSNPN and CDR2 SVGIG (reference sequence). This chain's CDR3 is CAWSPSGAHYGYTF. The CDR3 nucleotides are TGTGCCTGGAGTCCCTCGGGGGCGCACTATGGCTACACCTTC.

This rearrangement joins TRBV2 to TRBJ1-2; the D gene is possibly TRBD1 (5 bases). The germline V and J ends were trimmed by 3 bases and 0 bases, with 8 bases remaining between them. The CDR3 contains 14 residues. Germline CDR1 reads SNHLY; CDR2 reads FYNNEI. This CDR3 is CASSDGAANYGYTF. The CDR3 coding sequence is TGTGCCAGCAGTGACGGGGCAGCTAACTATGGCTACACCTTC.

The chain combines TRBV5-1 with TRBJ2-7; maybe TRBD1 (5 bases). Germline CDR1 and CDR2: SGHRS and YFSETQ. Trimming took 1 base from V and 4 from J, leaving 9 bases between them. The CDR3 covers 13 residues. DNA for the CDR3: TGCGCCAGCAGCTTGAATCAGGGTTACGAGCAGTACTTC. Its translation: CASSLNQGYEQYF.

The gene calls are TRBV2 and TRBJ1-5, with D possibly being TRBD1 (6 bases). V shed 4 bases and J shed 0 bases, with 16 bases lying between them. The CDR3 extends over 17 amino acids. In germline, CDR1 is SNHLY, CDR2 FYNNEI. The CDR3 DNA sequence: TGTGCCAGCAGTGGGGGGCCTAGGACAGATAGCAATCAGCCCCAGCATTTT. This codes for CASSGGPRTDSNQPQHF.

The V gene is TRBV27, the J gene TRBJ2-7; D may match TRBD1 or TRBD2 (5 bases each). Germline-derived CDR1 and CDR2 are MNHEY and SMNVEV (reference sequence). Trimming took off 3 bases at V and 1 base at J, with 10 bases between the two ends. CDR3 length equals 14 residues. DNA for the CDR3: TGTGCCAGCAGTTTTGTAGGGGAGTCCTACGAGCAGTACTTC. Translating it yields CASSFVGESYEQYF.

This chain joins TRBV5-1 and TRBJ1-1, with 8 bases fitting TRBD1. Germline CDR1 reads SGHRS; CDR2 reads YFSETQ. The CDR3 runs to 14 residues. Trimming took 6 bases from V and 0 from J; bases not matched to a gene: 4. The CDR3 here is CASKEQGVNTEAFF. CDR3 nucleotides: TGCGCCAGCAAAGAACAGGGGGTGAACACTGAAGCTTTCTTT.

The chain recombines TRBV6-4 with TRBJ2-2; D gene uncertain. Germline-derived CDR1 and CDR2 are MRHNA and SNTAGT. The CDR3 extends over 13 amino acids. V was cut by 8 bases and J by 0 bases, with 7 bases left in between. CDR3 sequence: CASGRTNTGELFF. CDR3 bases: TGTGCCAGCGGCCGAACGAACACCGGGGAGCTGTTTTTT.

The chain uses TRBV6-1 and TRBJ2-7, with D tentatively TRBD2 (5 bases). From germline, CDR1 is MNHNS and CDR2 SASEGT. CDR3 length: 15 amino acids. V lost 3 bases, J lost 6 bases, and 18 bases lay in between. The CDR3 DNA reads TGTGCCAGCAGTGATGCAAAGAGGGTGCTGCTCGAGCAGTACTTC. Translated: CASSDAKRVLLEQYF.

The J gene is TRBJ1-6, the V gene TRBV18; no reliable D call. The V end lost 6 bases, the J end lost 9 bases, and 18 bases lay between the germline ends. Germline CDR1 and CDR2: KGHSH and LQKENI. The CDR3 contains 15 residues. CDR3: CASSAVARGSSPLHF. The CDR3 DNA reads TGTGCCAGCTCCGCCGTCGCCCGGGGAAGTTCACCCCTCCACTTT.

The chain employs TRBV12-3 or TRBV12-4 and TRBJ2-7; the D is unclear. The CDR3 extends over 11 amino acids. V lost 6 bases to trimming and J lost 3 bases, with 6 bases between them. In DNA form, the CDR3 reads TGTGCCAGCAGGGGTTTCTACGAGCAGTACTTC. Residues: CASRGFYEQYF.